This T cell receptor (beta chain) was captured by sequencing in a study of T cell responses to AZD1222 COVID-19 vaccine. As regards this clone: Its antigen is not known.

Measured with immunoSEQ multiplex PCR; TCRdb has only the in-frame clones, and not every one. The sample contains around 94,000 clones, roughly nine tenths of which appear only once. Per germline, CDR1 LGHNA and CDR2 YNFKEQ. The CDR3 length is 15 residues. Trimming shortened V by 2 bases and J by 5 bases, and 15 bases separated the two germline ends. Whole-study results and caveats: Epitopes outside B.1.351 and B.1.1.7 mutated regions reportedly drew nearly half of spike TCRs. Baseline serology detected seropositivity in only 5 or 6 AZD1222 recipients. Across the whole spike, CD4 TCRs peaked at regions 160-218 and 743-854. Spike-specific TCR breadth rose after two AZD1222 doses, and depth rose as well.

The sequence derives from an adult in good health. This sequence joins TRBV4-2 and TRBJ1-1; unclear D gene. The sequencing used peripheral blood, collected on day 0 of AZD1222 vaccination. The CDR3 here is CASSQLQSPITEAFF. In DNA, the CDR3 is TGTGCCAGCAGCCAACTACAGAGCCCGATAACTGAAGCTTTCTTT.